This TCR beta chain came from a study of shared clonotypes between healthy human individuals. Per the germline V gene, CDR1 is MDHEN and CDR2 is SYDVKM. This CDR3 region has 13 residues. V gave up 6 bases and J gave up 5 bases; unmatched junction bases: 6. As for this clone: Distinct nucleotide sequences in the sample also encode this CDR3.

Data came from immunoSEQ multiplex PCR; TCRdb stores just in-frame clones and leaves some out. The data show millions of clones, 93% seen once. The sequence was obtained from a man aged 18 to 29 in good health. Some clones in this sample may be carry-over from other donors' samples. Sequences were obtained from naive CD4+ T cells from PBMCs. Described subset: CD45RA+ positively selected. V and J are TRBV28 and TRBJ1-1, with 7 bases identical to TRBD1. CDR3 DNA sequence: TGTGCCAGCAGCAGAGACAGGGTGACTGAAGCTTTCTTT. This translates into CASSRDRVTEAFF.